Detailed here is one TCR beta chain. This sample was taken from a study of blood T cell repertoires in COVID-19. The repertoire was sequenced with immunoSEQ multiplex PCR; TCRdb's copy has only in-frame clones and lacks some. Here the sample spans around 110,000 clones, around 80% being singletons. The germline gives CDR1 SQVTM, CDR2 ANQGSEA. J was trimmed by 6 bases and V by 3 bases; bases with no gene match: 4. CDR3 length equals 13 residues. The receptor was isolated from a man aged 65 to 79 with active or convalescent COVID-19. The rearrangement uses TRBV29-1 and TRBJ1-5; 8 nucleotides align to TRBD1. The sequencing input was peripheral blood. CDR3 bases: TGCAGCGTTGAGACAGGGGTAGGTCAGCCCCAGCATTTT. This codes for CSVETGVGQPQHF.